The clone carrying this T cell receptor beta chain occurred a few times. Its antigen remains unknown. The sample belongs to a study of human T cells and chemical hapten exposure. At the level of the study: The patient population, which was mostly female, had alopecia areata, totalis or universalis. Study conclusions and caveats: DPC sensitization did not alter TCRs above 1 in 1000 frequency. Higher patch test scores went with higher counts of PT1 expanded TCRs.

The germline V gene encodes CDR1 DFQATT and CDR2 SNEGSKA (reference sequence). V lost 5 bases to trimming and J lost 5 bases, with 9 bases between them. The CDR3 is made up of 12 amino acids. Documented time point: pre-sensitization, week 0. Treatment defined: therapeutic diphenylcyclopropenone sensitization with weekly scalp DPC. One entry per CDR3 protein results from TCRdb running MiXCR on the RACE reads. This sample yields approximately 320,000 distinct CDR3 sequences, of which around 5.5% are seen a single time; less than 9% belongs to the top ten. Sequencing used whole blood, obtained in connection with sensitization to the hapten diphenylcyclopropenone (DPC). This sequence joins TRBV20-1 and TRBJ2-2; D is perhaps TRBD2 (5 bases). The receptor was isolated from a woman younger than 35 with alopecia areata. Some clones in this sample may be carry-over from other donors' samples. The CDR3 bases are TGCAGTGCTGAAACTAGAACCGGGGAGCTGTTTTTT. Translating gives CSAETRTGELFF.